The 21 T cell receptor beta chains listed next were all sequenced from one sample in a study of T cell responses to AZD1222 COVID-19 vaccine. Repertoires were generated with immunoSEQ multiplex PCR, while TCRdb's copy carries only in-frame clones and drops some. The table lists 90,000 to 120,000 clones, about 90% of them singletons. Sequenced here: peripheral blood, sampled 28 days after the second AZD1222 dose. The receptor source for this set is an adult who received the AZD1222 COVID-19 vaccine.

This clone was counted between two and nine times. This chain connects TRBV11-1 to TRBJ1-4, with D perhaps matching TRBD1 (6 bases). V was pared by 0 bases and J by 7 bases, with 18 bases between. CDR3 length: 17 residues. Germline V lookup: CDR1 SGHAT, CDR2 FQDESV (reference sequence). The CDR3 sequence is CASSLAPNRVFIEKLFF. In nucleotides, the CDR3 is TGTGCCAGCAGCTTAGCACCTAACAGGGTTTTCATTGAAAAACTGTTTTTT.

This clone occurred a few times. CDR3 coding DNA: TGTGCCATCAGTGAGGGCAGGGGTGACGAGCAGTACTTC. It translates to CAISEGRGDEQYF. The genes are TRBV10-3 and TRBJ2-7; D perhaps matches TRBD1 (6 bases). Germline V gene sequence: CDR1 ENHRY, CDR2 SYGVKD. Trimming stripped 2 bases from V and 5 bases from J, with 10 bases between. The CDR3 is made up of 13 amino acids.

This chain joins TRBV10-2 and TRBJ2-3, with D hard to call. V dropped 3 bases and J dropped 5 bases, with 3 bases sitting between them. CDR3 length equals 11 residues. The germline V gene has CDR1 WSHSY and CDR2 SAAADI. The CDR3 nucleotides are TGCGCCAGCAGTGAAGGAGATACGCAGTATTTT. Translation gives CASSEGDTQYF.

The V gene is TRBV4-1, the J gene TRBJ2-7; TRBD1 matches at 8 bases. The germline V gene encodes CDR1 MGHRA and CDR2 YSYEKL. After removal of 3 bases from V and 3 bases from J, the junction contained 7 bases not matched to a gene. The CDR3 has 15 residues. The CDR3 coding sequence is TGCGCCAGCAGCCAGACCCAAGGGACAGGCTACGAGCAGTACTTC. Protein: CASSQTQGTGYEQYF.

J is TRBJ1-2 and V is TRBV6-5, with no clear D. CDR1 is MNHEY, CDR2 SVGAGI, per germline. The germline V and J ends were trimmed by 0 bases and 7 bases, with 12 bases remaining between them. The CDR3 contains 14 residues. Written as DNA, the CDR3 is TGTGCCAGCAGTTACTCGCGGGGAGCGGGTGGCTACACCTTC. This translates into CASSYSRGAGGYTF.

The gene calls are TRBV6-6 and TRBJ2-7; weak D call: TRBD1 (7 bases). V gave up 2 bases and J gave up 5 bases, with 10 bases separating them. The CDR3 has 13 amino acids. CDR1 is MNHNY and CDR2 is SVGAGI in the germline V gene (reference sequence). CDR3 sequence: CASSYQGGNEQYF. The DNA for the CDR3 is TGTGCCAGCAGTTACCAGGGGGGCAACGAGCAGTACTTC.

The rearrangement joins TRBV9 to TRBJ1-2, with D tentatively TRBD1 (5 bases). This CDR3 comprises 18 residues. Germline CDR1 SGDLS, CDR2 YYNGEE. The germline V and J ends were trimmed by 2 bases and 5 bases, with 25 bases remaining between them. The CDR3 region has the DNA TGTGCCAGCAGCGTCGGTGTCGGGGGGATGAGGATTGGGTATGGCTACACCTTC. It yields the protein CASSVGVGGMRIGYGYTF.

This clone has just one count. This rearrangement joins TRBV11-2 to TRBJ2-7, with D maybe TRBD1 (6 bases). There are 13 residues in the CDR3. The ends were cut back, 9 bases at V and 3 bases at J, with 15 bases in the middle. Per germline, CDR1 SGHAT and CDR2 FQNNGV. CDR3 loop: CASGDTTYYEQYF. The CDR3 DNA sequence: TGTGCCAGTGGGGACACGACATACTACGAGCAGTACTTC.

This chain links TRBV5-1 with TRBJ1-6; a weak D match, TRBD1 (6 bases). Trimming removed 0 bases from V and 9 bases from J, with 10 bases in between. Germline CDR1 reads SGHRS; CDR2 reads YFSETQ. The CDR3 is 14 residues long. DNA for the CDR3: TGCGCCAGCAGCTTGGGGCAGGGGACTTCACCCCTCCACTTT. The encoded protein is CASSLGQGTSPLHF.

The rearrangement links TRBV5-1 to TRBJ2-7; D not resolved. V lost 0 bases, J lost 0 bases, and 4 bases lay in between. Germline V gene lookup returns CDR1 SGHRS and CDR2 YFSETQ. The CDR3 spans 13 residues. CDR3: CASSLAVSYEQYF. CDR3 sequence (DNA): TGCGCCAGCAGCTTGGCTGTCTCCTACGAGCAGTACTTC.

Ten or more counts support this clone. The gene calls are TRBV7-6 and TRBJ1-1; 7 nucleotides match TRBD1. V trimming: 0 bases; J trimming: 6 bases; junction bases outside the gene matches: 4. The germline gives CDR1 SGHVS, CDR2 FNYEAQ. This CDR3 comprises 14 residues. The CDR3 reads CASSLARQGPEAFF. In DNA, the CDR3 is TGTGCCAGCAGCTTAGCTAGACAGGGCCCTGAAGCTTTCTTT. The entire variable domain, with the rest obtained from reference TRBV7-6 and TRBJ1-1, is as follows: GAGVSQSPRYKVTKRGQDVALRCDPISGHVSLYWYRQALGQGPEFLTYFNYEAQQDKSGLPNDRFSAERPEGSISTLTIQRTEQRDSAMYRCASSLARQGPEAFFGQGTRLTVV.

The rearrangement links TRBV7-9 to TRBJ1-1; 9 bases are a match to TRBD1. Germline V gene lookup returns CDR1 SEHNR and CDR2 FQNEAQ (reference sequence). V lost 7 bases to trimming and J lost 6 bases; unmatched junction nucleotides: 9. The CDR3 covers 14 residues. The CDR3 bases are TGTGCCAGCACCCCACAGGGGGCTTCGGCTGAAGCTTTCTTT. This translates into CASTPQGASAEAFF.

CDR3 in DNA: TGTGCCAGCAGGGCACAGGGGTCGGGCTATGGCTACACCTTC. It is translated as CASRAQGSGYGYTF. J is TRBJ1-2 and V is TRBV9, with 7 bases lining up with TRBD1. Germline-derived CDR1 and CDR2 are SGDLS and YYNGEE. This CDR3 has 14 residues. V dropped 5 bases and J dropped 4; count of bases not matched to a gene: 8.

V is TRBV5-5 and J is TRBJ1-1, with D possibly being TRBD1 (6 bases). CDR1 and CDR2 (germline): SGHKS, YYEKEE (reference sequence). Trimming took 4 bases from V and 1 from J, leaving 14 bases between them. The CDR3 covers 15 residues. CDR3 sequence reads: CASSRSGQSNTEAFF. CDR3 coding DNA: TGTGCCAGCAGCCGATCTGGACAGTCGAACACTGAAGCTTTCTTT.

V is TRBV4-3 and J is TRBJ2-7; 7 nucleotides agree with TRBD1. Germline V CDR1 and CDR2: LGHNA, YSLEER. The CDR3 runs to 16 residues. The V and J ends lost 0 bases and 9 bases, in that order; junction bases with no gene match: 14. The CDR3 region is CASSQETGTLPPGQYF. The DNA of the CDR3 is TGCGCCAGCAGCCAAGAGACAGGGACCCTACCCCCCGGGCAGTACTTC.

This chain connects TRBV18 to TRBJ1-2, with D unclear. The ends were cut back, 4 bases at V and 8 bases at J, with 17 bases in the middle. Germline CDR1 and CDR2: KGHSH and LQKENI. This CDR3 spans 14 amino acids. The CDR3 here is CASSLRASPEGYTF. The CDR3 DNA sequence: TGTGCCAGCTCACTTAGGGCCTCCCCGGAGGGCTACACCTTC. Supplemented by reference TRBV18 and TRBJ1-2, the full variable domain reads NAGVMQNPRHLVRRRGQEARLRCSPMKGHSHVYWYRQLPEEGLKFMVYLQKENIIDESGMPKERFSAEFPKEGPSILRIQQVVRGDSAAYFCASSLRASPEGYTFGSGTRLTVV.

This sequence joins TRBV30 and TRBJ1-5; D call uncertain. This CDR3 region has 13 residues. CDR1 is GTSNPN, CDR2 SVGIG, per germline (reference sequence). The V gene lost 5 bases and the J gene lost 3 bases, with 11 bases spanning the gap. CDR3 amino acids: CAWANGDNQPQHF. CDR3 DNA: TGTGCCTGGGCCAATGGCGACAATCAGCCCCAGCATTTT.

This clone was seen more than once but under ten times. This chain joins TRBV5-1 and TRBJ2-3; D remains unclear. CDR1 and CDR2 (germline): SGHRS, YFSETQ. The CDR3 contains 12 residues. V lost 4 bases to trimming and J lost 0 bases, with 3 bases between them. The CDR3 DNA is TGCGCCAGCAGCCGGAGCACAGATACGCAGTATTTT. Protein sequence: CASSRSTDTQYF.

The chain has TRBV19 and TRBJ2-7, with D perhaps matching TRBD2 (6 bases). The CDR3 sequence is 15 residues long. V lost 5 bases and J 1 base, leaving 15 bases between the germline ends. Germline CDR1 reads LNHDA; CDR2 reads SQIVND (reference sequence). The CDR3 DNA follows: TGTGCCAGTAGTCCTCTGGGAGGTATTTCCTACGAGCAGTACTTC. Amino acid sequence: CASSPLGGISYEQYF.

CDR3 sequence reads: CASSPRTDEQYF. In DNA, the CDR3 is TGTGCCAGCAGCCCGCGGACAGACGAGCAGTACTTC. The rearrangement joins TRBV7-2 to TRBJ2-7, with D maybe TRBD1 (6 bases). V dropped 5 bases and J dropped 5 bases, with 10 bases sitting between them. The CDR3 is 12 residues long. CDR1 and CDR2 (germline): SGHTA, FQGNSA.

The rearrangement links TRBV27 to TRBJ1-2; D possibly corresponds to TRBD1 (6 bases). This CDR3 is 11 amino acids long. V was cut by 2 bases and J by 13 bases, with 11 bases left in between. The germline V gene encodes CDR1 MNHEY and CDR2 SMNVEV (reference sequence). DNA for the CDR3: TGTGCCAGCAGTTTAGGGACATCTCTCACCTTC. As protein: CASSLGTSLTF.